The clone carrying this TCR beta chain was seen repeatedly, ten times or more. It was a multiplex PCR that amplified TCR beta CDR3, with 32 V and 13 J primers. TCRdb processed the multiplex PCR reads anew with MiXCR; each CDR3 protein has one entry. The sample includes roughly 10,000 distinct CDR3 sequences, 15% to 20% of them seen just once. The entry originates in a study of immune heterogeneity within non-small cell lung tumors. Template came from bulk tumor genomic DNA, at approximately 640 ng per sample. Spaced far apart, several biopsies were taken from each primary tumor during surgery. Curative operations were performed on patients who had untreated, newly diagnosed non-small cell lung cancer. Germline V gene lookup returns CDR1 SEHNR and CDR2 FQNEAQ (reference sequence). V dropped 5 bases and J dropped 8 bases, with 18 bases sitting between them. The CDR3 is made up of 14 amino acids.

The receptor comes from a man between 40 and 49 years old with non-small cell lung cancer. Sequenced: lung tumor tissue. The gene calls are TRBV7-9 and TRBJ1-2, with TRBD1 as a possible D gene (5 bases). CDR3 in amino acids: CASSPMGGESGYTF. The DNA of the CDR3 is TGTGCCAGCAGCCCCATGGGGGGAGAAAGCGGCTACACCTTC. The whole variable domain, remainder taken from reference TRBV7-9 and TRBJ1-2, is DTGVSQNPRHKITKRGQNVTFRCDPISEHNRLYWYRQTLGQGPEFLTYFQNEAQLEKSRLLSDRFSAERPKGSFSTLEIQRTEQGDSAMYLCASSPMGGESGYTFGSGTRLTVV.